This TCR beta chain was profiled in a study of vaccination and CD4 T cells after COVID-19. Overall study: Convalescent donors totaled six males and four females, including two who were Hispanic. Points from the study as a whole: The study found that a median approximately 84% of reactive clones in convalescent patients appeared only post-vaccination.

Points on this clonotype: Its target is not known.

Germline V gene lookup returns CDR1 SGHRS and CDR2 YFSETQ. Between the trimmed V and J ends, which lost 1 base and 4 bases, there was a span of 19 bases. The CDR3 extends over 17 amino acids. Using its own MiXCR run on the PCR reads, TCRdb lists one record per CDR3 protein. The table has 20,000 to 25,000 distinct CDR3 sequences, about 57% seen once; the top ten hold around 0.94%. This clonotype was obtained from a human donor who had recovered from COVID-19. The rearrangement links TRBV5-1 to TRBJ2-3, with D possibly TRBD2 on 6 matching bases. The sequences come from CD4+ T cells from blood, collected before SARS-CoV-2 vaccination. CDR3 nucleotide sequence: TGCGCCAGCAGCTTGAGAAGCGGACCAGGAGGGTCAGATACGCAGTATTTT. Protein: CASSLRSGPGGSDTQYF.